A single sample gave rise to the 14 T cell receptor beta chains below, sequenced in a study of blood T cell repertoires in COVID-19. TCRdb's table, derived via immunoSEQ multiplex PCR, lists solely in-frame clones and lacks some. Of around 270,000 clones listed, about 89% were seen once; the top ten hold approximately 9.8%. Input material: peripheral blood. All receptors come from a man aged 40-50 years who had recovered from COVID-19.

The rearrangement uses TRBV11-2 and TRBJ1-1; 10 nucleotides match TRBD1. After removal of 4 bases from V and 4 bases from J, the junction contained 3 bases not matched to a gene. This CDR3 is built from 14 residues. Germline lookup yields CDR1 SGHAT and CDR2 FQNNGV. As DNA, the CDR3 is TGTGCCAGCAGCTCTCGGACAGGGGGCACTGAAGCTTTCTTT. Translating gives CASSSRTGGTEAFF.

The rearrangement uses TRBV6-5 and TRBJ1-4; no definite D call. The CDR3 is made up of 13 amino acids. Deletions cut 7 bases from V and 0 bases from J, with 6 bases between. The V gene's germline CDR1 is MNHEY and CDR2 SVGAGI. The CDR3 DNA reads as TGTGCCAGCACGGTAACAACTAATGAAAAACTGTTTTTT. Its protein product is CASTVTTNEKLFF.

The chain recombines TRBV3-1 (or the pseudogene TRBV3-2) with TRBJ1-4, with D perhaps matching TRBD1 (5 bases). Trimming stripped 4 bases from V and 8 bases from J, with 23 bases between. The CDR3 has 17 amino acids. CDR1 is LGHDT and CDR2 is YNNKEL in the germline V gene (reference sequence). DNA of the CDR3: TGTGCCAGCAGCCCCCAGGGAGGGGCCGGGGTTAGAGAAAAACTGTTTTTT. This encodes CASSPQGGAGVREKLFF.

A few counts support this clone. J is TRBJ1-2 and V is TRBV6-5; D ambiguous. This CDR3 region has 13 residues. Germline V gives CDR1 MNHEY, CDR2 SVGAGI. Trimming stripped 6 bases from V and 8 bases from J, with 16 bases between. The CDR3 sequence: CASSPQALGGYTF. The DNA of the CDR3 is TGTGCCAGCAGCCCCCAGGCCCTTGGGGGCTACACCTTC.

This clone has just one count. This chain connects TRBV9 to TRBJ2-1; 10 nucleotides agree with TRBD1. The CDR3 loop spans 15 amino acids. After removal of 2 bases from V and 6 bases from J, the junction contained 5 bases not matched to a gene. CDR1 is SGDLS and CDR2 is YYNGEE in the germline V gene. CDR3 DNA: TGTGCCAGCAGCGTCCGGGACAGGGGAAGCAATGAGCAGTTCTTC. Encoded protein: CASSVRDRGSNEQFF.

The gene calls are TRBV6-5 and TRBJ2-7; 8 nucleotides line up with TRBD1. Germline CDR1 is MNHEY and CDR2 is SVGAGI. V lost 3 bases to trimming and J lost 5 bases; unmatched junction nucleotides: 12. The CDR3 covers 16 residues. CDR3 sequence (DNA): TGTGCCAGCAGTTATGCAGGGGGCGCATTTGGCCACGAGCAGTACTTC. Amino acid sequence: CASSYAGGAFGHEQYF.

The CDR3 sequence: CASSQRSNEQYF. CDR3 nucleotides: TGTGCCAGCAGCCAGAGATCCAACGAGCAGTACTTC. V usage is TRBV4-2 and J usage is TRBJ2-7; D gene ambiguous. CDR1 is LGHNA and CDR2 is YNFKEQ in the germline V gene. The V end was cut by 3 bases, the J end by 5 bases, with 8 bases between. CDR3 length: 12 amino acids.

The chain couples TRBV5-3 to TRBJ1-1; 7 positions match TRBD1. TRBV5-3 is known as an ORF, though its function is uncertain. The CDR3 runs to 19 residues. With 4 bases clipped from V and 0 bases from J, the junction kept 18 bases outside the gene matches. CDR3 nucleotides: TGTGCCAGAAGCCCACGGACAGGTATACGGGACCTTATGAACACTGAAGCTTTCTTT. This translates into CARSPRTGIRDLMNTEAFF.

The rearrangement links TRBV9 to TRBJ2-3; tentative D call: TRBD2 (5 bases). Germline assignment: CDR1 SGDLS and CDR2 YYNGEE. Trimming cost V 3 bases and J 4 bases, with 15 bases left between them. The CDR3 runs 15 residues. CDR3 residues: CASSDPKRYPDTQYF. In DNA, the CDR3 is TGTGCCAGCAGCGACCCAAAGCGGTACCCAGATACGCAGTATTTT.

This chain uses TRBV12-5 with TRBJ1-4; TRBD1 agrees at 10 bases. In germline, CDR1 is LGHNT, CDR2 FRNRAP. The CDR3 sequence is 15 residues long. V gave up 2 bases and J gave up 7 bases; unmatched junction bases: 4. The CDR3 protein is CASGLWTGGTEKLFF. Written as DNA, the CDR3 is TGTGCTAGTGGTTTGTGGACAGGGGGGACTGAAAAACTGTTTTTT.

The table lists this clone with a few counts. J is TRBJ1-5 and V is TRBV10-2; the D gene is possibly TRBD1 (5 bases). This CDR3 spans 15 amino acids. V lost 6 bases to trimming and J lost 0 bases, with 12 bases between them. CDR1 and CDR2 from the germline V gene are WSHSY and SAAADI. The CDR3 here is CASRTTDYSNQPQHF. Here the CDR3 DNA reads TGCGCCAGCAGAACGACAGATTATAGCAATCAGCCCCAGCATTTT.

The table lists this clone with a count of one. The gene calls are TRBV6-2 or TRBV6-3 and TRBJ1-4; D may be TRBD1 (5 bases). The V end lost 1 base, the J end lost 8 bases, and 20 bases lay between the germline ends. This CDR3 has 17 amino acids. Looked up from germline, CDR1 is MNHEY and CDR2 is SVGEGT. The CDR3 protein is CASSYFPFAGDAEKLFF. The CDR3 nucleotides read TGTGCCAGCAGTTACTTTCCCTTCGCGGGGGATGCCGAAAAACTGTTTTTT.

The V call is TRBV6-5, the J call TRBJ1-1, with unresolved D. From germline, CDR1 is MNHEY and CDR2 SVGAGI. V was clipped by 6 bases and J by 0 bases, with 11 bases between them. The CDR3 is 14 amino acids. In nucleotides, the CDR3 is TGTGCCAGCAGGGTGCGAGACTTGAACACTGAAGCTTTCTTT. Amino acid sequence: CASRVRDLNTEAFF.

This rearrangement joins TRBV5-1 to TRBJ1-2, with 7 nucleotides matching TRBD1. The CDR3 contains 14 residues. Germline V gene sequence: CDR1 SGHRS, CDR2 YFSETQ. J gave up 5 bases and V 4 bases, and 8 bases lay outside the gene matches. The CDR3 here is CASSAGTAIYGYTF. In DNA form, the CDR3 reads TGCGCCAGCAGCGCCGGGACAGCGATATATGGCTACACCTTC.